Sequencing of this T cell receptor (beta chain) was carried out in a study of T-cell memory formation after mild COVID-19. Whole-study context: The two donors had largely donor-specific TCR clusters.

Germline assignment: CDR1 SGHRS and CDR2 YFSETQ. The CDR3 is 16 amino acids. V lost 0 bases and J lost 6, with 17 bases in between. This clonotype was recorded a few times. TCRdb fed the 5' RACE reads into MiXCR, producing one record per CDR3 protein. Of roughly 190,000 distinct CDR3 sequences detected, 27% appear once; the ten largest clones hold about an eighth. The source is an adult woman who had mild COVID-19 (a few samples of this study predate the infection). Cell type and time point are not known. This chain connects TRBV5-1 to TRBJ2-3; TRBD2 is a possible D gene (6 bases). Sequencing input: PBMCs or a T cell subset sorted from them (not recorded which). This CDR3 is CASSLERRSSEDTQYF. Here the CDR3 DNA reads TGCGCCAGCAGCTTGGAAAGGCGATCTAGCGAGGATACGCAGTATTTT.